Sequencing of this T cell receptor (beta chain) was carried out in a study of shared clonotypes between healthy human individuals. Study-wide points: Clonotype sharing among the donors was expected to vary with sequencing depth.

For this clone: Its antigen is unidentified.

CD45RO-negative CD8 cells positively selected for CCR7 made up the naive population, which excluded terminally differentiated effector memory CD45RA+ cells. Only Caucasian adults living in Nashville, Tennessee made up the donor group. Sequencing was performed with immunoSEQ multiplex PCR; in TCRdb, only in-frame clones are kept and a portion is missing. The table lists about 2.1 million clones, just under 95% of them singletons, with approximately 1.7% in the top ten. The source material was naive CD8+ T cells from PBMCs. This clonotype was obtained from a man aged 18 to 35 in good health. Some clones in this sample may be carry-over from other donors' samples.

CDR3 bases: TGTGCCAGCAGCTCCGTGTTAGCGGGTAAAAACATTCAGTACTTC. It encodes CASSSVLAGKNIQYF. The chain has TRBV5-6 and TRBJ2-4; 7 bases agree with TRBD2. The V gene end was trimmed by 3 bases and the J gene end by 4 bases; junction bases not matched to a gene: 7. The CDR3 consists of 15 residues. The V gene's germline CDR1 is SGHDT and CDR2 YYEEEE. Full variable domain (rest looked up from reference TRBV5-6 and TRBJ2-4): DAGVTQSPTHLIKTRGQQVTLRCSPKSGHDTVSWYQQALGQGPQFIFQYYEEEERQRGNFPDRFSGHQFPNYSSELNVNALLLGDSALYLCASSSVLAGKNIQYFGAGTRLSVL.